The 20 T cell receptor beta chains in this list originate from one sample, sequenced in a study of T cell responses to AZD1222 COVID-19 vaccine (dated by TCRdb to the early 2020s). Library generation was performed with the immunoSEQ multiplex PCR assay. TCRdb retrieved this table from immuneACCESS and kept in-frame rearrangements only. Not all clones are present; in checked studies, unresolved V genes account for under half, and no reason is known for the remainder. The sample contains about 130,000 clones, more than 75% of them found a single time. The ten largest clones represent more than 20% of the sample. What this sample's time point label stands for: baseline before first vaccination. Sequenced material: peripheral blood, taken on day 0 of AZD1222 vaccination. The receptors stem from an adult in good health.

The rearrangement uses TRBV3-1 (or the pseudogene TRBV3-2) and TRBJ1-2; D unresolved. The CDR3 runs to 14 residues. Germline V gene sequence: CDR1 LGHDT, CDR2 YNNKEL (reference sequence). V was shortened by 3 bases and J by 3 bases, with 11 bases between the two germline ends. CDR3 nucleotide sequence: TGTGCCAGCAGCCAGAACACCCCGCACTATGGCTACACCTTC. As protein: CASSQNTPHYGYTF.

The genes are TRBV9 and TRBJ1-2, with D possibly matching TRBD1 (6 bases). The V gene's germline CDR1 is SGDLS and CDR2 YYNGEE. Trimming stripped 1 base from V and 8 bases from J, with 18 bases between. This CDR3 spans 15 amino acids. CDR3 DNA: TGTGCCAGCAGCGTAACCCCCCAAGGGGGGGAAGGCTACACCTTC. Translation: CASSVTPQGGEGYTF.

This chain connects TRBV7-9 to TRBJ1-6; D perhaps matches TRBD1 (5 bases). CDR3 length: 14 residues. Trimming left V 5 bases short and J 8 bases short, with 13 bases between. CDR1 is SEHNR and CDR2 is FQNEAQ in the germline V gene (reference sequence). The DNA for the CDR3 is TGTGCCAGCAGCCCCATGGGGCCTTATTCACCCCTCCACTTT. This sequence encodes CASSPMGPYSPLHF.

This rearrangement joins TRBV6-5 to TRBJ2-7; TRBD1 is a possible D gene (6 bases). This CDR3 contains 13 residues. Deletions cut 6 bases from V and 5 bases from J, with 14 bases between. Germline assignment: CDR1 MNHEY and CDR2 SVGAGI. The CDR3 protein is CASRQAGTNEQYF. The CDR3 DNA is TGTGCCAGCAGACAAGCCGGGACAAACGAGCAGTACTTC.

The chain joins TRBV4-1 to TRBJ2-2; 9 bases agree with TRBD2. This CDR3 is 17 amino acids long. The V and J ends lost 4 bases and 7 bases, in that order; junction bases with no gene match: 13. In germline, CDR1 is MGHRA, CDR2 YSYEKL. CDR3 loop: CASSLEAAGGLIGELFF. CDR3 in DNA: TGCGCCAGCAGCCTGGAGGCAGCGGGGGGTTTGATCGGGGAGCTGTTTTTT.

The rearrangement uses TRBV11-2 and TRBJ1-2; D unclear. V lost 2 bases and J lost 0, with 13 bases in between. Germline V lookup: CDR1 SGHAT, CDR2 FQNNGV. The CDR3 is 16 residues long. Here the CDR3 DNA reads TGTGCCAGCAGCTTATTGGGCGGGAAATCTAACTATGGCTACACCTTC. Protein sequence: CASSLLGGKSNYGYTF.

The CDR3 is CASSDRGASSYNSPLHF. The CDR3 bases are TGTGCCAGCAGTGACCGGGGGGCGAGCTCCTATAATTCACCCCTCCACTTT. The chain combines TRBV2 with TRBJ1-6; D possibly corresponds to TRBD1 (6 bases). V lost 3 bases to trimming and J lost 0 bases, with 12 bases between them. CDR1 and CDR2 (germline): SNHLY, FYNNEI. The CDR3 is 17 amino acids.

This clone was picked up one time. V and J are TRBV24-1 and TRBJ1-6; no clear D gene. Germline lookup yields CDR1 KGHDR and CDR2 SFDVKD. This CDR3 region has 15 residues. Deletions cut 5 bases from V and 10 bases from J, with 17 bases between. CDR3 nucleotide sequence: TGTGCCACCAGTGTCTGTCGGCCGAAACCCTCACCCCTCCACTTT. Translated: CATSVCRPKPSPLHF.

V usage is TRBV12-3 or TRBV12-4 and J usage is TRBJ2-7, with no clear D. Deletions cut 1 base from V and 0 bases from J, with 1 base between. This CDR3 spans 12 amino acids. CDR3 DNA sequence: TGTGCCAGCAGTTTAGACTCCTACGAGCAGTACTTC. Translating it yields CASSLDSYEQYF.

The chain joins TRBV27 to TRBJ2-5; D gene ambiguous. Trimming took 5 bases from V and 2 from J, leaving 9 bases between them. Germline V gene data show CDR1 as MNHEY and CDR2 as SMNVEV (reference sequence). The CDR3 has 13 residues. Here the CDR3 reads CASSERVQETQYF. Here the CDR3 DNA reads TGTGCCAGCAGTGAAAGGGTTCAAGAGACCCAGTACTTC.

The chain has TRBV6-6 and TRBJ2-1, with a tentative D call TRBD2 (6 bases). The CDR3 sequence is 13 residues long. Trimming cost V 8 bases and J 6 bases, with 14 bases left between them. Germline CDR1 and CDR2: MNHNY and SVGAGI (reference sequence). The CDR3: CASQSGGTNEQFF. The DNA of the CDR3 is TGTGCCAGCCAATCAGGAGGGACCAATGAGCAGTTCTTC.

The chain employs TRBV6-5 and TRBJ2-2; no definite D call. V gave up 4 bases and J gave up 4 bases, with 10 bases separating them. Per the germline V gene, CDR1 is MNHEY and CDR2 is SVGAGI. The CDR3 sequence is 14 residues long. The CDR3 DNA reads TGTGCCAGCAGTTTTAACTCGTTCACCGGGGAGCTGTTTTTT. Translating it yields CASSFNSFTGELFF.

This clone was observed once. The V call is TRBV3-1 (or the pseudogene TRBV3-2), the J call TRBJ1-2, with D unresolved. The CDR3 covers 15 residues. Germline V gene lookup returns CDR1 LGHDT and CDR2 YNNKEL (reference sequence). V was cut by 4 bases and J by 4 bases, with 16 bases left in between. CDR3 bases: TGTGCCAGCAGCCCACATCAAATGGGGTCCTATGGCTACACCTTC. This translates into CASSPHQMGSYGYTF.

V and J are TRBV7-2 and TRBJ2-1; possibly TRBD1 for D (5 bases). This CDR3 is 15 amino acids long. The germline V gene encodes CDR1 SGHTA and CDR2 FQGNSA. Trimming took off 9 bases at V and 6 bases at J, with 21 bases between the two ends. CDR3 protein: CASLGAAGYGNEQFF. CDR3 bases: TGTGCCAGTTTAGGGGCGGCAGGTTATGGCAATGAGCAGTTCTTC.

The chain carries TRBV9 and TRBJ1-3, with D unresolved. This CDR3 comprises 15 residues. The germline V and J ends were trimmed by 0 bases and 7 bases, with 14 bases remaining between them. In germline, CDR1 is SGDLS, CDR2 YYNGEE. CDR3 nucleotide sequence: TGTGCCAGCAGCGTAGGAGACGACACGGGGAACACCATATATTTT. This encodes CASSVGDDTGNTIYF.

The rearrangement links TRBV9 to TRBJ2-1; TRBD1 aligns across 8 bases. CDR1 and CDR2 from the germline V gene are SGDLS and YYNGEE. The CDR3 covers 16 residues. J was trimmed by 3 bases and V by 0 bases; bases with no gene match: 5. The CDR3 here is CASSVEGQVFYNEQFF. CDR3 DNA sequence: TGTGCCAGCAGCGTAGAGGGACAGGTATTCTACAATGAGCAGTTCTTC.

The genes are TRBV7-9 and TRBJ1-1; maybe TRBD1 (5 bases). The CDR3 covers 10 residues. CDR1 and CDR2 (germline): SEHNR, FQNEAQ (reference sequence). Trimming cost V 7 bases and J 8 bases, with 8 bases left between them. The CDR3 here is CASTREEAFF. In nucleotides, the CDR3 is TGTGCCAGCACCAGGGAAGAAGCTTTCTTT.

The chain recombines TRBV5-1 with TRBJ1-1, with D possibly being TRBD1 (6 bases). With 0 bases removed from V and 3 bases from J, the gap between germline ends came to 15 bases. The CDR3 consists of 16 residues. Germline loops: CDR1 SGHRS, CDR2 YFSETQ. The CDR3 loop is CASSLVQGGRDTEAFF. The DNA of the CDR3 is TGCGCCAGCAGCTTGGTACAGGGCGGTAGGGACACTGAAGCTTTCTTT.

The chain employs TRBV6-4 and TRBJ1-4; possibly TRBD1 for D (5 bases). The CDR3 extends over 14 amino acids. Trimming cost V 6 bases and J 7 bases, with 15 bases left between them. The germline gives CDR1 MRHNA, CDR2 SNTAGT. CDR3 DNA sequence: TGTGCCAGCAGGAGAGGGGCTTCGGGTGAAAAACTGTTTTTT. Amino acids: CASRRGASGEKLFF.

The J gene is TRBJ2-3, the V gene TRBV11-3; D is perhaps TRBD1 (6 bases). Trimming stripped 3 bases from V and 6 bases from J, with 16 bases between. CDR1 SGHNT and CDR2 YENEEA come from the germline V gene. There are 15 residues in the CDR3. The CDR3 DNA sequence: TGTGCCAGCAGCTTTGGACAGCCCCCGGCGGATACGCAGTATTTT. Amino acid sequence: CASSFGQPPADTQYF.